This is a list of T cell receptor beta chains from one sample in a study of blood T cell repertoires in COVID-19. Assay: immunoSEQ multiplex PCR; the TCRdb copy retains only in-frame clones and omits some. The sample records roughly 100,000 clones, about 80% being singletons. Material: peripheral blood. The source is a woman of 80 years or more with active or convalescent COVID-19. Each CDR3 is given with its conserved first and last residue. A D gene is named only where the DNA matches it firmly. Size is stated for part of the rows, as once, few or many counts, or as a class when the clone is expanded.

D gene	J gene	V gene	clone size	CDR3 DNA	CDR3 protein
.	TRBJ1-6	TRBV4-1	.	TGCGCCAGCAGCCAAGAAGAGGGTGTTTCACCCCTCCACTTT	CASSQEEGVSPLHF
.	TRBJ1-5	TRBV2	.	TGTGCCAGCAGTGTGGGGCAGCAAAATCAGCCCCAGCATTTT	CASSVGQQNQPQHF
TRBD1	TRBJ2-1	TRBV5-6	.	TGTGCCAGCAGCTTGTTTGGGACAGGGTTCGACAATGAGCAGTTCTTC	CASSLFGTGFDNEQFF
.	TRBJ1-4	TRBV7-9	.	TGTGCCAGCAAGCAGGGGTCGGATGAAAAACTGTTTTTT	CASKQGSDEKLFF
.	TRBJ1-5	TRBV2	.	TGTGCCAGCAGTGAAGCGTTGGGAGATAGCAATCAGCCCCAGCATTTT	CASSEALGDSNQPQHF
.	TRBJ2-3	TRBV18	.	TGTGCCAGCTTACGACAGGGAGGTGCAGATACGCAGTATTTT	CASLRQGGADTQYF
TRBD1	TRBJ2-7	TRBV24-1	.	TGTGCCACCAGCCCGGGACAGAACTACGAGCAGTACTTC	CATSPGQNYEQYF
TRBD2	TRBJ2-2	TRBV3-1/TRBV3-2	many	TGTGCCAGCAGCCGAGGGACTAGCGGGGGGTCCGGGGAGCTGTTTTTT	CASSRGTSGGSGELFF
.	TRBJ2-5	TRBV5-4	.	TGTGCCAGCAGCTTGGCCGTCGGCCAAGAGACCCAGTACTTC	CASSLAVGQETQYF
TRBD1	TRBJ2-1	TRBV28	.	TGTGCCAGCAGTTCCGCCAACCTGGCGAAATCCAGGGGGCGAGGGTACAATGAGCAGTTCTTC	CASSSANLAKSRGRGYNEQFF
TRBD2	TRBJ2-5	TRBV10-3	.	TGTGCCATCAGTGAAGGGACTAGGAGAGAGACCCAGTACTTC	CAISEGTRRETQYF
.	TRBJ2-5	TRBV7-2	.	TGTGCCAGCAGCTCCGGTCGAAAAGAGACCCAGTACTTC	CASSSGRKETQYF
.	TRBJ2-4	TRBV21-1	few	TGTGCCAGCAGCAACAGCCTAGAACCGAGAGTAGCCAAAAACATTCAGTACTTC	CASSNSLEPRVAKNIQYF
.	TRBJ1-2	TRBV6-6	.	TGTGCCAGCAGCCCAGCAGCGTCCAACTATGGCTACACCTTC	CASSPAASNYGYTF
.	TRBJ2-3	TRBV5-1	.	TGCGCCAGCAGCTTGGTAGGGGCAAGCACAGATACGCAGTATTTT	CASSLVGASTDTQYF
TRBD1	TRBJ1-3	TRBV6-5	.	TGTGCCAGCAAACACAGGGGGCCCACCGGAGGCACCATATATTTT	CASKHRGPTGGTIYF
.	TRBJ2-7	TRBV28	.	TGTGCCAGCAGTTTGCCAGGGTGGTACGAGCAGTACTTC	CASSLPGWYEQYF
TRBD2	TRBJ2-7	TRBV3-1/TRBV3-2	.	TGTGCCAGCAGCTTCCTTGGGGGGGGCGAGCAGTACTTC	CASSFLGGGEQYF
TRBD2	TRBJ2-4	TRBV7-2	.	TGTGCCAGCAGCTCCGGACTAGCCTTTGCGTACTTC	CASSSGLAFAYF
.	TRBJ1-4	TRBV3-1/TRBV3-2	.	TGTGCCAGCCTCGGACAGTTTAATGAAAAACTGTTTTTT	CASLGQFNEKLFF
.	TRBJ2-7	TRBV7-2	.	TGTGCCAGCAGCTTAATTCCAGGGGCGAGAGAGCAGTACTTC	CASSLIPGAREQYF
TRBD2	TRBJ2-4	TRBV29-1	.	TGCAGCGTTGTGGTAGCGGGCAAAAACATTCAGTACTTC	CSVVVAGKNIQYF
.	TRBJ1-2	TRBV10-3	few	TGTGCCATCAGTGAGTCGTCAGGCGGAGGCGGCTACACCTTC	CAISESSGGGGYTF
.	TRBJ2-3	TRBV7-7	.	TGTGCTAGCAGCTTAGCCCAGGGAATCGCGAGCACAGATACGCAGTATTTT	CASSLAQGIASTDTQYF
.	TRBJ1-5	TRBV4-2	.	TGTGCCAGCAGCCAGGACAGTCACAATCAGCCCCAGCATTTT	CASSQDSHNQPQHF
TRBD1	TRBJ1-6	TRBV6-5	.	TGTGCCAGCAGTTCGAGGACAGGTCCCTATAATTCACCCCTCCACTTT	CASSSRTGPYNSPLHF
TRBD1	TRBJ2-3	TRBV5-1	.	TGCGCCAGCAGCCTTGGACAGGGCGGGTCAGATACGCAGTATTTT	CASSLGQGGSDTQYF
.	TRBJ1-1	TRBV7-2	.	TGTGCCAGCAGCTTAAAAACTACGGCAGTGAACACTGAAGCTTTCTTT	CASSLKTTAVNTEAFF
TRBD2	TRBJ2-3	TRBV6-5	.	TGTGCCAGCAGGACCAGCGGGGGTAGCACAGATACGCAGTATTTT	CASRTSGGSTDTQYF
.	TRBJ2-2	TRBV5-1	.	TGCGCCAGCAGCTTGGTGGCCCAGAACACCGGGGAGCTGTTTTTT	CASSLVAQNTGELFF
.	TRBJ1-2	TRBV3-1/TRBV3-2	.	TGTGCCAGCAGCCAAGAAGGGAGGCAGGGCTACACCTTC	CASSQEGRQGYTF
TRBD1	TRBJ2-2	TRBV5-6	.	TGTGCCAGCAGCTTGTCTATGGGACAGGCGAACACCGGGGAGCTGTTTTTT	CASSLSMGQANTGELFF
.	TRBJ1-2	TRBV27	.	TGTGCCAGCAGCCGGATTCCAGGCGGTCAGGGCAGAACAAGAAACTATGGCTACACCTTC	CASSRIPGGQGRTRNYGYTF
TRBD2	TRBJ2-7	TRBV7-2	once	TGTGCCAGCAGCTTAGGGGCGGGAGGGTCCTACGAGCAGTACTTC	CASSLGAGGSYEQYF
.	TRBJ1-4	TRBV28	.	TGTGCCAGCAGTTCGCCCGGGACTGGTAATGAAAAACTGTTTTTT	CASSSPGTGNEKLFF
.	TRBJ1-1	TRBV30	.	TGTGCCTGGAGTTTTCTGGAGTACACTGAAGCTTTCTTT	CAWSFLEYTEAFF
TRBD1	TRBJ1-1	TRBV12-3/TRBV12-4	.	TGTGCCAGCACTCTCGGGACAGTAGCTTTCTTT	CASTLGTVAFF
TRBD1	TRBJ1-2	TRBV24-1	medium-sized	TGTGCCACCTCGGACAGGGCTAACTATGGCTACACCTTC	CATSDRANYGYTF
.	TRBJ2-1	TRBV7-6	few	TGTGCCAGCAGCTTAGGATCAGGGCAAGGCTACAATGAGCAGTTCTTC	CASSLGSGQGYNEQFF
.	TRBJ1-2	TRBV5-1	.	TGCGCCAGCAGCTTTGGCGGTACCACGGTTGAGACCTTC	CASSFGGTTVETF
TRBD1	TRBJ1-6	TRBV6-1	.	TGTGCCAGCAGTGAGATCACAGGGGCCCTCTATAATTCACCCCTCCACTTT	CASSEITGALYNSPLHF
.	TRBJ2-1	TRBV21-1	few	TGTGCCAGCAGCAGTTGGACGGTCTGGCGGGAGCACCACAATGAGCAGTTCTTC	CASSSWTVWREHHNEQFF
.	TRBJ2-3	TRBV7-3	.	TGTGCCAGCAGCCCAATTACAGGGATAGGAGATACGCAGTATTTT	CASSPITGIGDTQYF
.	TRBJ1-1	TRBV12-3/TRBV12-4	.	TGTGCCAGCAGTTTAAGGGGCCGGACTGAAGCTTTCTTT	CASSLRGRTEAFF
.	TRBJ1-1	TRBV9	.	TGTGCCAGCAGCGTAGCGACAGACCTCACTGAAGCTTTCTTT	CASSVATDLTEAFF
.	TRBJ1-1	TRBV6-4	.	TGTGCCAGCAGTCCACAGACAGGGAACACTGAAGCTTTCTTT	CASSPQTGNTEAFF
TRBD2	TRBJ2-1	TRBV5-4	.	TGTGCCAGCAGCTTCCCGAAAAGCGGGGGGGGAGATGAGCAGTTCTTC	CASSFPKSGGGDEQFF
.	TRBJ2-5	TRBV28	.	TGTGCCAGCAGTTTTCAAGTTGGGGGCTGGGAGACCCAGTACTTC	CASSFQVGGWETQYF
.	TRBJ1-4	TRBV7-2	.	TGTGCCAGCAGCTTAGCGGGCGTCGCAACTAATGAAAAACTGTTTTTT	CASSLAGVATNEKLFF
TRBD1	TRBJ1-2	TRBV14	medium-sized	TGTGCCAGCAGCCTCCGACAGGGATGGGCCTATGGCTACACCTTC	CASSLRQGWAYGYTF
TRBD2	TRBJ2-7	TRBV7-2	.	TGTGCCAGCAACAAACCGGGACTAGCCTACGAGCAGTACTTC	CASNKPGLAYEQYF
TRBD1	TRBJ1-5	TRBV28	.	TGTGCCAGCGGAGAGCAGGGGGCGCATAGTCAGCCCCAGCATTTT	CASGEQGAHSQPQHF
TRBD1	TRBJ2-5	TRBV24-1	.	TGTGCCACCAGTGATTCTGGGGACAGGGGCCGGCAAGAGACCCAGTACTTC	CATSDSGDRGRQETQYF
TRBD1	TRBJ1-3	TRBV30	.	TGTGCCTGGAGTGTACAGGGGCTGGACACCATATATTTT	CAWSVQGLDTIYF
.	TRBJ1-4	TRBV2	.	TGTGCCAGCAGGCGGACTCGGGATGAAAAACTGTTTTTT	CASRRTRDEKLFF
.	TRBJ2-6	TRBV5-6	.	TGTGCCAGCAGCTTGGTCCTCGGTGGCTCTGGGGCCAACGTCCTGACTTTC	CASSLVLGGSGANVLTF
TRBD1	TRBJ1-1	TRBV28	.	TGTGCCAGCAGACCGGGACAGGGGACAGCTTTCTTT	CASRPGQGTAFF
.	TRBJ1-1	TRBV30	.	TGTGCCTGGAGGGGACAGAACACTGAAGCTTTCTTT	CAWRGQNTEAFF
TRBD1	TRBJ1-3	TRBV7-2	once	TGTGCCAGCAGCTTAATGGGTTTACAGGGGGCGCCCGGAAACACCATATATTTT	CASSLMGLQGAPGNTIYF